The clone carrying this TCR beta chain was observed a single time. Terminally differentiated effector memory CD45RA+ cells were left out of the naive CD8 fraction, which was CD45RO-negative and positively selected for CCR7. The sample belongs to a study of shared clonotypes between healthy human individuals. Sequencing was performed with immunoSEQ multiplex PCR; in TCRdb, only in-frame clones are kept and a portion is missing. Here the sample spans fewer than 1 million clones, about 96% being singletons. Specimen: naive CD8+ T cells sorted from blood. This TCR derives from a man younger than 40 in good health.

CDR3 sequence reads: CASREGAVTEAFF. The CDR3 DNA follows: TGTGCCAGCAGGGAGGGAGCGGTCACTGAAGCTTTCTTT. The V call is TRBV6-5, the J call TRBJ1-1; no reliable D call. This CDR3 comprises 13 residues. Trimming cost V 6 bases and J 4 bases, with 12 bases left between them. Per the germline V gene, CDR1 is MNHEY and CDR2 is SVGAGI.